A selection of T cell receptor beta chains follows, all from one sample in a study of T cells in Graves' hyperthyroidism and ophthalmopathy. TCRdb itself ran the multiplex PCR reads through MiXCR, one entry per CDR3 protein. Among under 350,000 distinct CDR3 sequences listed, approximately 15% were seen once. What was sequenced was blood. These receptors all come from a woman in her thirties or forties with Graves' hyperthyroidism. The CDR3 runs from the conserved cysteine through the conserved F or W. A D gene is named only where the DNA matches it firmly. A clone size is listed for some rows: how often the clone was seen (once, few, many), or a class if it is expanded.

TRBV20-1	TRBJ2-1	-	-	CSAWSTMSSYNEQFF	TGCAGTGCTTGGTCTACCATGAGCTCCTACAATGAGCAGTTCTTC
TRBV5-1	TRBJ2-5	TRBD2	many	CASSGGLAGGETQYF	TGCGCCAGCAGCGGAGGACTAGCGGGAGGCGAGACCCAGTACTTC
TRBV28	TRBJ2-3	TRBD2	-	CASRSTSGSPDTQYF	TGTGCCAGCAGATCGACTAGCGGGAGTCCAGATACGCAGTATTTT
TRBV19	TRBJ2-5	TRBD1	few	CASSFAGTEETQYF	TGTGCCAGTAGTTTCGCCGGGACAGAAGAGACCCAGTACTTC
TRBV7-2	TRBJ2-7	TRBD2	many	CASSKGLAYEQYF	TGTGCCAGCAGCAAGGGACTAGCCTACGAGCAGTACTTC
TRBV7-3	TRBJ1-1	-	many	CASSYRADQRAFF	TGTGCCAGCAGCTACCGGGCCGACCAGAGGGCTTTCTTT
TRBV11-2	TRBJ2-7	-	many	CASSLGKLASYEQYF	TGTGCCAGCAGCTTAGGAAAACTAGCCTCCTACGAGCAGTACTTC
TRBV6-5	TRBJ1-3	-	many	CASSYSRVSGNTIYF	TGTGCCAGCAGTTACTCCAGGGTTTCAGGAAACACCATATATTTT
TRBV6-1	TRBJ2-1	-	few	CASRINVGRRGPRYNEQFF	TGTGCCAGCAGGATTAACGTGGGACGAAGAGGCCCTCGGTACAATGAGCAGTTCTTC
TRBV5-4	TRBJ1-6	-	-	CASSLAFTGYNSPLHF	TGTGCCAGCAGCTTGGCCTTCACAGGGTACAATTCACCCCTCCACTTT
TRBV28	TRBJ2-2	TRBD2	many	CASSLSLAGPPGELFF	TGTGCCAGCAGTTTATCACTAGCGGGACCGCCCGGGGAGCTGTTTTTT
TRBV18	TRBJ2-3	TRBD2	many	CASSPVREDDTQYF	TGTGCCAGCTCACCAGTGCGGGAGGACGATACGCAGTATTTT
TRBV7-2	TRBJ1-2	TRBD1	many	CASSPRLGTGLRYGYTF	TGTGCCAGCAGCCCTCGGCTTGGGACAGGGTTACGGTATGGCTACACCTTC
TRBV20-1	TRBJ1-4	-	many	CSAHRLTRGINEKLFF	TGCAGTGCGCATCGTCTGACGAGAGGTATTAATGAAAAACTGTTTTTT
TRBV2	TRBJ2-7	-	many	CASSEPFYEQYF	TGTGCCAGCAGTGAGCCCTTTTACGAGCAGTACTTC
TRBV2	TRBJ1-2	-	large	CASSELTVLYGYTF	TGTGCCAGCAGTGAACTTACCGTTCTCTATGGCTACACCTTC
TRBV7-2	TRBJ1-1	-	many	CASSFPANTEAFF	TGTGCCAGCAGTTTCCCAGCGAACACTGAAGCTTTCTTT
TRBV6-4	TRBJ1-4	-	-	CASTVYQDRRGANEKLFF	TGTGCCAGCACCGTCTATCAGGACAGAAGAGGAGCTAATGAAAAACTGTTTTTT
TRBV6-1	TRBJ2-5	TRBD2	many	CASRSWTSGRWGETQYF	TGTGCCAGCAGATCCTGGACTAGCGGGAGGTGGGGAGAGACCCAGTACTTC
TRBV28	TRBJ2-7	-	many	CASSQTGRPSSYEQYF	TGTGCCAGCAGTCAAACCGGCAGGCCGAGCTCCTACGAGCAGTACTTC
TRBV20-1	TRBJ2-7	TRBD2	many	CSASPPGLIEQYF	TGCAGTGCTAGCCCCCCGGGACTAATCGAGCAGTACTTC
TRBV2	TRBJ1-5	-	-	CASTYGTANQPQHF	TGTGCCAGCACTTATGGAACAGCTAATCAGCCCCAGCATTTT
TRBV18	TRBJ2-7	-	few	CASSLGTPGGRYEQYF	TGTGCCAGCTCACTTGGGACTCCCGGAGGCCGCTACGAGCAGTACTTC
TRBV28	TRBJ2-7	-	many	CASGGQFYEQYF	TGTGCCAGCGGGGGACAATTCTACGAGCAGTACTTC
TRBV18	TRBJ1-4	-	many	CASSPPGGSNEKLFF	TGTGCCAGCTCACCACCGGGGGGTTCTAATGAAAAACTGTTTTTT
TRBV27	TRBJ2-2	TRBD2	many	CASSLGAGGGKGELFF	TGTGCCAGCAGTTTAGGAGCGGGAGGAGGGAAGGGGGAGCTGTTTTTT
TRBV12-3/TRBV12-4	TRBJ1-1	-	many	CASSLGGGTTFF	TGTGCCAGCAGTTTGGGGGGGGGGACTACTTTCTTT
TRBV29-1	TRBJ2-1	TRBD1	-	CSVDPGQSSYNEQFF	TGCAGCGTTGACCCGGGACAGAGCTCCTACAATGAGCAGTTCTTC
TRBV15	TRBJ1-2	-	many	CATSRDLTPNYGYTF	TGTGCCACCAGCAGAGACTTAACACCTAACTATGGCTACACCTTC
TRBV30	TRBJ1-1	-	-	CAWRKGRLNTEAFF	TGTGCCTGGAGGAAGGGACGGCTGAACACTGAAGCTTTCTTT
TRBV7-9	TRBJ1-1	-	-	CASSLADREAFF	TGTGCCAGCAGCTTAGCGGACAGAGAAGCTTTCTTT
TRBV18	TRBJ2-7	TRBD2	few	CASSPNGGGNEQYF	TGTGCCAGCTCACCTAACGGGGGAGGGAACGAGCAGTACTTC
TRBV27	TRBJ2-7	-	many	CASSLRDTPWREQYF	TGTGCCAGCAGTTTACGGGACACCCCTTGGAGGGAGCAGTACTTC
TRBV11-1	TRBJ2-3	TRBD2	many	CASSLTSGRAENTQYF	TGTGCCAGCAGCTTAACTAGCGGGAGGGCCGAAAATACGCAGTATTTT
TRBV19	TRBJ2-3	-	-	CAIPGHGFTDTQYF	TGTGCCATTCCGGGACACGGATTCACAGATACGCAGTATTTT
TRBV5-1	TRBJ1-5	-	many	CASSLGDKGGQPQHF	TGCGCCAGCAGCCTGGGGGATAAAGGGGGTCAGCCCCAGCATTTT
TRBV7-8	TRBJ2-1	TRBD2	many	CASSLARTRFNEQFF	TGTGCCAGCAGCTTAGCCCGGACTAGATTTAATGAGCAGTTCTTC
TRBV10-3	TRBJ1-2	-	many	CAISESAEYGYTF	TGTGCCATCAGTGAGTCCGCGGAGTATGGCTACACCTTC
TRBV27	TRBJ2-5	TRBD1	many	CASSRLSTGGGETQYF	TGTGCCAGCAGTCGACTCTCGACAGGGGGCGGAGAGACCCAGTACTTC
TRBV11-2	TRBJ2-3	-	few	CASSVRVKGTDTQYF	TGTGCCAGCAGCGTGAGGGTGAAGGGTACAGATACGCAGTATTTT
TRBV2	TRBJ1-5	-	many	CASRTRRAGDQPQHF	TGTGCCAGCAGGACCAGGCGAGCCGGGGATCAGCCCCAGCATTTT
TRBV6-1	TRBJ2-3	TRBD2	few	CASSPLPGLAEDTQYF	TGTGCCAGCAGCCCGCTCCCGGGACTAGCGGAAGATACGCAGTATTTT
TRBV7-8	TRBJ2-2	TRBD2	many	CASSLVLAGAGELFF	TGTGCCAGCAGCTTAGTACTAGCGGGAGCCGGGGAGCTGTTTTTT
TRBV28	TRBJ1-4	TRBD1	many	CASSLFGQGKEATNEKLFF	TGTGCCAGCAGTTTATTTGGACAGGGGAAGGAGGCAACTAATGAAAAACTGTTTTTT
TRBV15	TRBJ2-7	TRBD1	-	CATSDPRGPYEQYF	TGTGCCACCAGCGATCCGAGGGGGCCGTACGAGCAGTACTTC
TRBV5-5	TRBJ2-5	TRBD2	-	CASSLGRLAGGQETQYF	TGCGCCAGCAGCTTGGGGCGACTAGCGGGCGGTCAAGAGACCCAGTACTTC
TRBV28	TRBJ1-1	-	many	CASSRTGPGGTFF	TGTGCCAGCAGCCGTACCGGGCCCGGTGGGACTTTCTTT
TRBV24-1	TRBJ2-7	TRBD2	many	CATSEASGRDEQYF	TGTGCCACCAGTGAGGCCAGCGGGAGGGATGAGCAGTACTTC
TRBV6-1	TRBJ2-2	-	-	CASTRRAASGELFF	TGTGCCAGCACCCGGCGGGCGGCATCCGGGGAGCTGTTTTTT
TRBV5-1	TRBJ2-1	TRBD2	few	CASSRDGVAGYNEQFF	TGCGCCAGCAGCCGGGATGGGGTAGCGGGGTACAATGAGCAGTTCTTC
TRBV6-1	TRBJ2-1	TRBD2	many	CASSEFVPASGRVNNEQFF	TGTGCCAGCAGTGAATTCGTACCGGCTAGCGGGAGGGTCAACAATGAGCAGTTCTTC
TRBV11-2	TRBJ1-4	TRBD1	many	CASSQDRSNEKLFF	TGTGCCAGCAGCCAGGACAGGAGTAATGAAAAACTGTTTTTT
TRBV28	TRBJ2-7	-	many	CASSLLRGASYEQYF	TGTGCCAGCAGTTTATTAAGAGGGGCAAGCTACGAGCAGTACTTC
TRBV29-1	TRBJ1-3	-	few	CSVLDSGNTIYF	TGCAGCGTCCTAGACTCTGGAAACACCATATATTTT
TRBV7-9	TRBJ2-5	TRBD2	many	CASSSLAGEGGETQYF	TGTGCCAGCAGCTCTCTAGCGGGAGAGGGGGGAGAGACCCAGTACTTC